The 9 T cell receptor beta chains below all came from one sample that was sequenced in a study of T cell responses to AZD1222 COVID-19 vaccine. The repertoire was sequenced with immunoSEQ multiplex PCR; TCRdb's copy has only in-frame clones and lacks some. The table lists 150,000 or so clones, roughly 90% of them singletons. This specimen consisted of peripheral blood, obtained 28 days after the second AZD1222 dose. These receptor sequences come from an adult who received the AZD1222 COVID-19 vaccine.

CDR3 bases: TGTGCCACCAGCACCCGGGACACGGGTCAGCCCCAGCATTTT. Its protein product is CATSTRDTGQPQHF. This sequence joins TRBV15 and TRBJ1-5; D is perhaps TRBD1 (6 bases). CDR1 and CDR2 from the germline V gene are LNHNV and YYDKDF (reference sequence). V gave up 4 bases and J gave up 6 bases, with 13 bases separating them. There are 14 residues in the CDR3.

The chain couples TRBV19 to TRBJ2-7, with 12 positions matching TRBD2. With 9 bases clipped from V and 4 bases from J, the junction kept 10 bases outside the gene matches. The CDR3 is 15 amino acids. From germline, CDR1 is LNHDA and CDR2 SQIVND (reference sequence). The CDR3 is CASASTSGRLYEQYF. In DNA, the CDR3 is TGTGCCAGCGCCTCCACTAGCGGGAGGTTGTACGAGCAGTACTTC.

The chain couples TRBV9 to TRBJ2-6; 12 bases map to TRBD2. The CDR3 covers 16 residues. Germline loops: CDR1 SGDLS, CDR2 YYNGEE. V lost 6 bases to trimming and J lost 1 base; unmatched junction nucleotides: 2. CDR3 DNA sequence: TGTGCCAGCACCGGACTAGCGGGGTCTGGGGCCAACGTCCTGACTTTC. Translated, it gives CASTGLAGSGANVLTF.

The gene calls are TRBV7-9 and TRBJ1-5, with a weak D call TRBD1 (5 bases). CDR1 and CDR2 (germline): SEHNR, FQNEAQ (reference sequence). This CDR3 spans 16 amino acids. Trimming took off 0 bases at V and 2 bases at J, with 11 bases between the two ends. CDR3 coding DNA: TGTGCCAGCAGCTTAGCCGGGGGAAGGGGCAATCAGCCCCAGCATTTT. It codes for CASSLAGGRGNQPQHF.

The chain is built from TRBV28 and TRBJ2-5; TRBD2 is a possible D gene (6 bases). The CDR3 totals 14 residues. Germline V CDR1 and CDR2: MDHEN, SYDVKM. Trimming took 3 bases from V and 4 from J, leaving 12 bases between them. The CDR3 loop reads CASSFVGGRETQYF. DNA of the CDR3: TGTGCCAGCAGTTTCGTGGGGGGTCGAGAGACCCAGTACTTC.

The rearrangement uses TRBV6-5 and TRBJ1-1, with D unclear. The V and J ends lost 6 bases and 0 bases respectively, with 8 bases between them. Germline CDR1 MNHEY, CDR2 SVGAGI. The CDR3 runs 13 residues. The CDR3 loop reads CASSIELNTEAFF. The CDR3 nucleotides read TGTGCCAGCAGCATCGAACTGAACACTGAAGCTTTCTTT.

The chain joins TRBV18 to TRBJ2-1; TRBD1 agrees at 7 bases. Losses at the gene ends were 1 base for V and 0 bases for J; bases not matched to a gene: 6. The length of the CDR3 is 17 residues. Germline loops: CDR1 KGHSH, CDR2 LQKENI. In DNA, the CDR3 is TGTGCCAGCTCACCACTCACCGGGGACAGCTCCTACAATGAGCAGTTCTTC. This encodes CASSPLTGDSSYNEQFF. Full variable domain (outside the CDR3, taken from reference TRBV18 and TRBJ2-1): NAGVMQNPRHLVRRRGQEARLRCSPMKGHSHVYWYRQLPEEGLKFMVYLQKENIIDESGMPKERFSAEFPKEGPSILRIQQVVRGDSAAYFCASSPLTGDSSYNEQFFGPGTRLTVL.

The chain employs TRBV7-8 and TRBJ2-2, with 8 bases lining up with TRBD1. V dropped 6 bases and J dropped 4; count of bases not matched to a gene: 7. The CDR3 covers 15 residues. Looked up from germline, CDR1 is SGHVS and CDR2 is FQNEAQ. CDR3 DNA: TGTGCCAGCAGGGTTGGGACAGGACCCACCGGGGAGCTGTTTTTT. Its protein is CASRVGTGPTGELFF. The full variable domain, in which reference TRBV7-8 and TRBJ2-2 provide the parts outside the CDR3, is GAGVSQSPRYKVAKRGQDVALRCDPISGHVSLFWYQQALGQGPEFLTYFQNEAQLDKSGLPSDRFFAERPEGSVSTLKIQRTQQEDSAVYLCASRVGTGPTGELFFGEGSRLTVL.

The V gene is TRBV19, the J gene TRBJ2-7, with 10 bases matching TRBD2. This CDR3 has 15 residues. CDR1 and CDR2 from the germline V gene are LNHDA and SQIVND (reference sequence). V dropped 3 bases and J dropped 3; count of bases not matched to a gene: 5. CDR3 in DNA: TGTGCCAGTAGTATCCGACTAGCGGGTATCTACGAGCAGTACTTC. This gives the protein CASSIRLAGIYEQYF.